Each of the 5 T cell receptor beta chains below was sequenced from the same sample in a study of blood T cell repertoires in COVID-19. The method was immunoSEQ multiplex PCR; TCRdb's version includes in-frame clones alone and lacks a portion of them. The sample lists about 260,000 clones, approximately 91% occurring once. Input material: peripheral blood. The receptors come from a person under 30 with COVID-19, enrolled during active disease.

V usage is TRBV28 and J usage is TRBJ2-7; 10 nucleotides line up with TRBD1. CDR1 and CDR2 from the germline V gene are MDHEN and SYDVKM. The length of the CDR3 is 17 residues. Losses at the gene ends were 6 bases for V and 0 bases for J; bases not matched to a gene: 11. Here the CDR3 DNA reads TGTGCCAGCAGGACACTTCCGGGACAGGGGCACTCCTACGAGCAGTACTTC. Protein sequence: CASRTLPGQGHSYEQYF. The whole variable domain, remainder taken from reference TRBV28 and TRBJ2-7, is DVKVTQSSRYLVKRTGEKVFLECVQDMDHENMFWYRQDPGLGLRLIYFSYDVKMKEKGDIPEGYSVSREKKERFSLILESASTNQTSMYLCASRTLPGQGHSYEQYFGPGTRLTVT.

CDR3 loop: CASSKGAGGLTEAFF. CDR3 in DNA: TGTGCCAGCAGTAAAGGCGCAGGGGGCCTGACTGAAGCTTTCTTT. The V gene is TRBV2, the J gene TRBJ1-1; 8 bases line up with TRBD1. The junction had 10 bases not matched to a gene; V was cut back by 5 bases and J by 5 bases. The CDR3 has 15 amino acids. CDR1 and CDR2 (germline): SNHLY, FYNNEI.

The chain recombines TRBV6-5 with TRBJ2-3, with D possibly TRBD2 on 5 matching bases. The CDR3 length is 13 residues. The V gene's germline CDR1 is MNHEY and CDR2 SVGAGI. Trimming took off 6 bases at V and 0 bases at J, with 7 bases between the two ends. CDR3 nucleotides: TGTGCCAGCAGGGAGCGGAGCACAGATACGCAGTATTTT. It is translated as CASRERSTDTQYF.

This sequence joins TRBV2 and TRBJ2-5; TRBD2 agrees at 8 bases. Trimming cost V 6 bases and J 4 bases; bases outside gene matches: 10. This CDR3 contains 15 residues. The germline V gene encodes CDR1 SNHLY and CDR2 FYNNEI. CDR3 sequence: CASSPISGSGETQYF. In DNA, the CDR3 is TGTGCCAGCAGCCCAATCAGCGGGAGCGGAGAGACCCAGTACTTC.

The chain is built from TRBV5-1 and TRBJ1-2; a possible D gene is TRBD1 (6 bases). V was cut by 2 bases and J by 8 bases, with 16 bases left in between. The CDR3 contains 14 residues. Germline CDR1 and CDR2: SGHRS and YFSETQ. CDR3 loop: CASSLGQLVGGYTF. CDR3 sequence (DNA): TGCGCCAGCAGCTTAGGACAGTTGGTGGGGGGCTACACCTTC.